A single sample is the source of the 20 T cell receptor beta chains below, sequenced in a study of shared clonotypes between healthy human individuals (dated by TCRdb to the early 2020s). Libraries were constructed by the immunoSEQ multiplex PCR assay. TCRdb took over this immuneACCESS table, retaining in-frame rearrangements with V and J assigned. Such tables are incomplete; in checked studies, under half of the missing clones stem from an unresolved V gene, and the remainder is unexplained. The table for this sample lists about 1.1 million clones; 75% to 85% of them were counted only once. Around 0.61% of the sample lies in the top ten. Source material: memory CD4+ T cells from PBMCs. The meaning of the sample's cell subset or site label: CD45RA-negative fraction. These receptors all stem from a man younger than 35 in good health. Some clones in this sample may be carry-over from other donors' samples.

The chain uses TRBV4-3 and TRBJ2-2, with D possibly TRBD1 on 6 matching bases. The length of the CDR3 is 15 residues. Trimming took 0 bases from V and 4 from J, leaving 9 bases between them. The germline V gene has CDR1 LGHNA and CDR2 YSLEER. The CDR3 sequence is CASSQERGSTGELFF. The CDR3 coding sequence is TGCGCCAGCAGCCAAGAGAGGGGGAGCACCGGGGAGCTGTTTTTT.

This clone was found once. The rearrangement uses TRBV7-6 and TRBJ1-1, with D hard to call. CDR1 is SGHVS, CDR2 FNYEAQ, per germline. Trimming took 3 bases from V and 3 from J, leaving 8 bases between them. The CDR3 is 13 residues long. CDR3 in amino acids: CASSFDVDTEAFF. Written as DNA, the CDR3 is TGTGCCAGCAGCTTTGATGTGGACACTGAAGCTTTCTTT.

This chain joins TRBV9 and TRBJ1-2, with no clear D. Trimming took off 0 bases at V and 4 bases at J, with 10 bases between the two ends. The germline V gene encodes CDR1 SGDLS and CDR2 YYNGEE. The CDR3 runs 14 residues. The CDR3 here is CASSVGEGPYGYTF. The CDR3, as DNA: TGTGCCAGCAGCGTAGGGGAAGGCCCCTATGGCTACACCTTC.

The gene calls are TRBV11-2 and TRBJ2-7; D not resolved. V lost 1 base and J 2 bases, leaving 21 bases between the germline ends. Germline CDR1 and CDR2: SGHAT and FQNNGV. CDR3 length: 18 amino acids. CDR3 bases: TGTGCCAGCAGCTTAGGTCCCCCCTTAGGCGTAGTGGCCTACGAGCAGTACTTC. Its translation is CASSLGPPLGVVAYEQYF.

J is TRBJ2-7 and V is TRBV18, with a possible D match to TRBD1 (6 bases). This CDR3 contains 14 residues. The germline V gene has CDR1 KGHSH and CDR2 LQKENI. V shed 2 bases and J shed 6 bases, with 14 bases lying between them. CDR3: CASSPNRDDLEQYF. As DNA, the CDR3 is TGTGCCAGCTCACCAAACAGGGACGATCTCGAGCAGTACTTC.

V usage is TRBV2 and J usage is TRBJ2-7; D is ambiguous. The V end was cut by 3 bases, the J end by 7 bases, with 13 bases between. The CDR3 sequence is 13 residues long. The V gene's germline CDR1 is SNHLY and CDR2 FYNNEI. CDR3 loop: CASSEERLSEQYF. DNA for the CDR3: TGTGCCAGCAGTGAGGAACGCTTATCGGAGCAGTACTTC. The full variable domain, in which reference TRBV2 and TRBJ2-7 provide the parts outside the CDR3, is EPEVTQTPSHQVTQMGQEVILRCVPISNHLYFYWYRQILGQKVEFLVSFYNNEISEKSEIFDDQFSVERPDGSNFTLKIRSTKLEDSAMYFCASSEERLSEQYFGPGTRLTVT.

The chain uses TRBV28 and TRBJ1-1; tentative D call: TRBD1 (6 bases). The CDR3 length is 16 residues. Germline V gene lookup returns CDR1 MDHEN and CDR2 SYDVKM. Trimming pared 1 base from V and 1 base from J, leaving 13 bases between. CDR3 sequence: CASSLYGGQGNTEAFF. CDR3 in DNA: TGTGCCAGCAGTTTATACGGGGGGCAGGGGAACACTGAAGCTTTCTTT.

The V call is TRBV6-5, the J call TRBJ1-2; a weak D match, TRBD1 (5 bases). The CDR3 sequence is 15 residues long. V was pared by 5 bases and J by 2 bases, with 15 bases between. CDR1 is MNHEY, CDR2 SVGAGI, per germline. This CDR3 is CASSATGTANYGYTF. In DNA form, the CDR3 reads TGTGCCAGCAGTGCCACCGGGACGGCGAACTATGGCTACACCTTC.

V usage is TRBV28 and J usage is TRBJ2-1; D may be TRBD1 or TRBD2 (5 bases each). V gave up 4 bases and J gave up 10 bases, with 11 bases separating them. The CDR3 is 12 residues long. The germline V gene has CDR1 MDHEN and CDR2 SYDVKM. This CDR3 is CASSSYRDEQFF. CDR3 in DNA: TGTGCCAGCAGTTCCTACCGGGACGAGCAGTTCTTC.

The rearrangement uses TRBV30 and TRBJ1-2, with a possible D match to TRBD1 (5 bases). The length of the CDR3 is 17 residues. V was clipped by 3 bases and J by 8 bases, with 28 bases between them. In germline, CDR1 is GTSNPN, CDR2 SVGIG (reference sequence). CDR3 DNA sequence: TGTGCCTGGAGACCTCCGGGACCGGGTCTTAGGGGCCGGGGCTACACCTTC. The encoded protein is CAWRPPGPGLRGRGYTF.

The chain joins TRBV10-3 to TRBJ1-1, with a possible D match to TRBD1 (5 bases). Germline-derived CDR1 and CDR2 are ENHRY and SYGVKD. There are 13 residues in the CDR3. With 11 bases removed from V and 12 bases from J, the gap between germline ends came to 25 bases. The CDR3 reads CAHQMGPTAGTFF. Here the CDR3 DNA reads TGTGCCCACCAGATGGGACCGACCGCCGGAACTTTCTTT.

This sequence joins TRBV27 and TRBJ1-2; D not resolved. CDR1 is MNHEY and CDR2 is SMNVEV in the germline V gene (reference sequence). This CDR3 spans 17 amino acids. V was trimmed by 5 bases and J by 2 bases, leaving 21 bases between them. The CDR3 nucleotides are TGTGCCAGCAGTCGAACCCCAGGACGTTTTGAAAACTATGGCTACACCTTC. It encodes CASSRTPGRFENYGYTF.

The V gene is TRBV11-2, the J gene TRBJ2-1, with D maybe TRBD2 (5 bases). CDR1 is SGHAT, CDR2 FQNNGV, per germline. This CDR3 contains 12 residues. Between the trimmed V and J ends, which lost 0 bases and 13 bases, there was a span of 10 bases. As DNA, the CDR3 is TGTGCCAGCAGCTTAGAGTGGGAGAGCCAGTTCTTC. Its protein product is CASSLEWESQFF.

The CDR3 loop reads CASRRDRSSGANVLTF. CDR3 nucleotide sequence: TGTGCCAGCAGGCGAGACAGGTCTTCTGGGGCCAACGTCCTGACTTTC. V gene TRBV11-2 combines with J gene TRBJ2-6; D is perhaps TRBD1 (6 bases). The V and J ends lost 6 bases and 1 base respectively, with 13 bases between them. This CDR3 contains 16 residues. Germline V gene data show CDR1 as SGHAT and CDR2 as FQNNGV.

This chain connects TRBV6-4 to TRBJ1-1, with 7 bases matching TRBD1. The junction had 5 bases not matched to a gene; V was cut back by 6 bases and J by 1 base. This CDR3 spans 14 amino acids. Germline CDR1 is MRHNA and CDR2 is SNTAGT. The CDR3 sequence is CASRGQNTNTEAFF. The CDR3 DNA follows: TGTGCCAGCAGGGGACAGAACACGAACACTGAAGCTTTCTTT.

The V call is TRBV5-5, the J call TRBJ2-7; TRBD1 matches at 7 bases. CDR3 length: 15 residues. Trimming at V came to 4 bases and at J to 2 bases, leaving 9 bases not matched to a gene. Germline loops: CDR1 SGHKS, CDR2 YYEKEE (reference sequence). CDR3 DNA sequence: TGTGCCAGCAGCGTACCGGGACAGTCAGCCTACGAGCAGTACTTC. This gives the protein CASSVPGQSAYEQYF.

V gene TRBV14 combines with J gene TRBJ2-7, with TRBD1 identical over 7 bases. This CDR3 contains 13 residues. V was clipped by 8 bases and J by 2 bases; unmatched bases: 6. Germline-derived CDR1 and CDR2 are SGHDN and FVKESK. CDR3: CASGRQGPYEQYF. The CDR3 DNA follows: TGTGCCAGCGGACGACAGGGCCCCTACGAGCAGTACTTC.

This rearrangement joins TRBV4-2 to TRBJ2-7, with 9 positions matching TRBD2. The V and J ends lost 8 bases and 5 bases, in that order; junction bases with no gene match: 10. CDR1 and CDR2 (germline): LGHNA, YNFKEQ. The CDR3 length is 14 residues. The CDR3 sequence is CASALGGREDEQYF. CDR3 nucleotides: TGTGCCAGCGCACTTGGCGGGAGGGAAGACGAGCAGTACTTC.

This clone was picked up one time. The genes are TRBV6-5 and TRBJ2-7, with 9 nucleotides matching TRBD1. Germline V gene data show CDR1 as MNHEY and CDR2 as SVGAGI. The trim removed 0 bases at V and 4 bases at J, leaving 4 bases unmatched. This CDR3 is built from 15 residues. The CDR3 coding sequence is TGTGCCAGCAGTTACTCGGCCGGGACAGGGTACGAGCAGTACTTC. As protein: CASSYSAGTGYEQYF.

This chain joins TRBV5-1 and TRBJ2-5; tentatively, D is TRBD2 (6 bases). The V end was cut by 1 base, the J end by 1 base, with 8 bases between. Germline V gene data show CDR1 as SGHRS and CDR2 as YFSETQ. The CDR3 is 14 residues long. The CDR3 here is CASSLLGGQETQYF. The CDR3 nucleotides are TGCGCCAGCAGCTTGCTCGGGGGCCAAGAGACCCAGTACTTC.